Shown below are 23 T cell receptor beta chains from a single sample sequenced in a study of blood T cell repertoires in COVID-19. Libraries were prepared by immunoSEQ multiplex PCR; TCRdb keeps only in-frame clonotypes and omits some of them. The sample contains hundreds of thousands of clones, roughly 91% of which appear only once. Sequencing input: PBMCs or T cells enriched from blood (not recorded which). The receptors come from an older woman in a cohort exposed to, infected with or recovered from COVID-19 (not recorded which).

The CDR3 nucleotides read TGTGCCAGCAGCTTAGCCGACAGGGGGCGCAACTATGGCTACACCTTC. Protein sequence: CASSLADRGRNYGYTF. This sequence joins TRBV7-9 and TRBJ1-2; 10 bases map to TRBD1. V gave up 0 bases and J gave up 2 bases; unmatched junction bases: 3. Per germline, CDR1 SEHNR and CDR2 FQNEAQ (reference sequence). The CDR3 is made up of 16 amino acids.

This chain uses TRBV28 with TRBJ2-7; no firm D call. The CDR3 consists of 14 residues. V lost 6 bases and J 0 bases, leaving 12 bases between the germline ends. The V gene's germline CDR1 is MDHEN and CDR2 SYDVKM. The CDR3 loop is CASRARASSYEQYF. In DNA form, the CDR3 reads TGTGCCAGCAGAGCTAGAGCTTCCTCCTACGAGCAGTACTTC. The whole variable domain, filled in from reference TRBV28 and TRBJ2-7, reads DVKVTQSSRYLVKRTGEKVFLECVQDMDHENMFWYRQDPGLGLRLIYFSYDVKMKEKGDIPEGYSVSREKKERFSLILESASTNQTSMYLCASRARASSYEQYFGPGTRLTVT.

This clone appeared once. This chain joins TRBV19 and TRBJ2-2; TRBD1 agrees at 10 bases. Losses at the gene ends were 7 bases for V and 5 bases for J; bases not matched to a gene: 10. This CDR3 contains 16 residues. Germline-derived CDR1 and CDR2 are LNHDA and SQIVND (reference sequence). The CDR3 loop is CASKARDRGGTGELFF. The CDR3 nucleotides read TGTGCCAGTAAAGCGAGGGACAGGGGAGGAACCGGGGAGCTGTTTTTT.

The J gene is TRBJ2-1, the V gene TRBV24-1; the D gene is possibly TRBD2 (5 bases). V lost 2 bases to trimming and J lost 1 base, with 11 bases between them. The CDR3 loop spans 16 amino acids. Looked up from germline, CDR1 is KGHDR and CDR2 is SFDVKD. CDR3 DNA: TGTGCCACCAGTGATTCCCTAGCAGTATCCTACAATGAGCAGTTCTTC. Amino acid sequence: CATSDSLAVSYNEQFF.

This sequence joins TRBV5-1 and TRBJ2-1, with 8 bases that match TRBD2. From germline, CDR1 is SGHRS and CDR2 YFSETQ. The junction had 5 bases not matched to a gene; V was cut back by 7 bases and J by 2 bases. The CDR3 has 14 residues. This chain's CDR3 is CASRAGETYNEQFF. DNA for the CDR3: TGCGCCAGCCGAGCGGGAGAAACCTACAATGAGCAGTTCTTC. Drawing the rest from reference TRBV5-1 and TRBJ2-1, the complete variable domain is KAGVTQTPRYLIKTRGQQVTLSCSPISGHRSVSWYQQTPGQGLQFLFEYFSETQRNKGNFPGRFSGRQFSNSRSEMNVSTLELGDSALYLCASRAGETYNEQFFGPGTRLTVL.

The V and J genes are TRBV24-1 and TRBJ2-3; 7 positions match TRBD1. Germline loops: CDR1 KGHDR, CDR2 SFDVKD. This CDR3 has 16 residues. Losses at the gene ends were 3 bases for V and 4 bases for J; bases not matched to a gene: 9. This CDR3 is CATSDPTGVWADTQYF. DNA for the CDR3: TGTGCCACCAGTGATCCAACAGGGGTTTGGGCAGATACGCAGTATTTT.

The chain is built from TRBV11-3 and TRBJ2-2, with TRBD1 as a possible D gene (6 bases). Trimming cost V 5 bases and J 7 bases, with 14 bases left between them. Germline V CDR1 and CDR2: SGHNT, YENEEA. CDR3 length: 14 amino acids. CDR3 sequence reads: CASSPPWDIGELFF. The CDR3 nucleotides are TGTGCCAGCAGCCCTCCCTGGGACATCGGGGAGCTGTTTTTT.

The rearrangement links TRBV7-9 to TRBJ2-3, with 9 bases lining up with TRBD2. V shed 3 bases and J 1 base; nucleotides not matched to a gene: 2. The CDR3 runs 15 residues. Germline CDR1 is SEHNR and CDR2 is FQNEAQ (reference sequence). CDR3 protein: CASSFRTSGTDTQYF. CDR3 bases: TGTGCCAGCAGCTTTCGGACTAGCGGCACAGATACGCAGTATTTT.

The CDR3 spells CASSLSSGSTEAFF. The CDR3 nucleotides read TGTGCCAGCAGTTTATCATCTGGGAGCACTGAAGCTTTCTTT. The chain links TRBV27 to TRBJ1-1, with D hard to call. CDR1 and CDR2 from the germline V gene are MNHEY and SMNVEV (reference sequence). The CDR3 extends over 14 amino acids. V was shortened by 0 bases and J by 4 bases, with 9 bases between the two germline ends.

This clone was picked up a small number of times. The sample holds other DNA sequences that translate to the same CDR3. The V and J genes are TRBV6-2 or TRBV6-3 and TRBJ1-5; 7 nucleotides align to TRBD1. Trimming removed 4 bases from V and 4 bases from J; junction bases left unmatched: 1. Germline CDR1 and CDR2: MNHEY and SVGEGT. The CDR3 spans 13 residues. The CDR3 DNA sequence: TGTGCCAGCAGTTTACAGGGGAATCAGCCCCAGCATTTT. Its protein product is CASSLQGNQPQHF.

The CDR3 spells CASSSTGTGLNSPLHF. The CDR3 coding sequence is TGTGCCAGCAGTTCTACCGGGACAGGCCTTAATTCACCCCTCCACTTT. This chain uses TRBV27 with TRBJ1-6; 8 nucleotides agree with TRBD1. The CDR3 runs to 16 residues. V shed 4 bases, J shed 6 bases, and the junction held 8 bases outside the gene matches. Germline V lookup: CDR1 MNHEY, CDR2 SMNVEV (reference sequence).

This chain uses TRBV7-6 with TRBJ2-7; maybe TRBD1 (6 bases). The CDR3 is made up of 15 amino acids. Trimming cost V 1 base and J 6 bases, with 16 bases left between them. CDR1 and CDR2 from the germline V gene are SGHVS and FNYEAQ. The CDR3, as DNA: TGTGCCAGCAGCTTAGAAGACAGGACTGGAGGCGAGCAGTACTTC. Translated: CASSLEDRTGGEQYF.

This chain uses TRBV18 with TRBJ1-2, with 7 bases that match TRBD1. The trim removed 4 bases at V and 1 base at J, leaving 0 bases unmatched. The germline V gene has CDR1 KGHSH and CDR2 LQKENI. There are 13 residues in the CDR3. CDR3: CASSRDSNYGYTF. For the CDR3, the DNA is TGTGCCAGCTCACGGGACAGTAACTATGGCTACACCTTC.

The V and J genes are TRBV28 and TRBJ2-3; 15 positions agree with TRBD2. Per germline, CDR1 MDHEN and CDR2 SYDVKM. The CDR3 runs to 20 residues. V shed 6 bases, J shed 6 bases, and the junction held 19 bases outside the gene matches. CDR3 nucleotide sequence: TGTGCCAGCAGCCTCCGAGGGTTCTCTCCCGGGACTAGCGGGAGGGATACGCAGTATTTT. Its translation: CASSLRGFSPGTSGRDTQYF.

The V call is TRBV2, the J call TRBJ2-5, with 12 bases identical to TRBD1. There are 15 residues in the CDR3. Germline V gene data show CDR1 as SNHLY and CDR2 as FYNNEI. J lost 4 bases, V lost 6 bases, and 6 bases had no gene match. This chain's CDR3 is CASRRRDRGRETQYF. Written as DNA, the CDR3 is TGTGCCAGCAGGCGCCGGGACAGGGGGCGAGAGACCCAGTACTTC.

CDR3 sequence reads: CASSPSGANEQFF. CDR3 sequence (DNA): TGTGCCAGCAGTCCCTCAGGGGCCAATGAGCAGTTCTTC. The chain uses TRBV12-3 or TRBV12-4 and TRBJ2-1; a possible D gene is TRBD1 (6 bases). With 5 bases removed from V and 6 bases from J, the gap between germline ends came to 11 bases. CDR3 length: 13 residues.

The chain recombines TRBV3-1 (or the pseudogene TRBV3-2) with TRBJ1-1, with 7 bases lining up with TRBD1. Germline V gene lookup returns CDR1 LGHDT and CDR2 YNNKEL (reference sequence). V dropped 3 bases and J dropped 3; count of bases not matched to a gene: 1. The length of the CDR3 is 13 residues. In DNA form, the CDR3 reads TGTGCCAGCAGCCAGGGACAGCACACTGAAGCTTTCTTT. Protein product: CASSQGQHTEAFF.

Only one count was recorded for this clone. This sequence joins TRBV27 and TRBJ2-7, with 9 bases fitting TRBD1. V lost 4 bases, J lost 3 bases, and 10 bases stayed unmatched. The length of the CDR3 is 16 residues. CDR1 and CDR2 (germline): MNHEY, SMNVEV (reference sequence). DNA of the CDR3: TGTGCCAGCAGTTACTCCGGGACAGGGATCTTCTACGAGCAGTACTTC. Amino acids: CASSYSGTGIFYEQYF.

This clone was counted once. The CDR3 DNA follows: TGTGCCAGCAAATCGACAGGGGCCACTGAAGCTTTCTTT. This sequence encodes CASKSTGATEAFF. This sequence joins TRBV25-1 and TRBJ1-1, with 8 positions matching TRBD1. The CDR3 covers 13 residues. Germline assignment: CDR1 MGHDK and CDR2 SYGVNS. J was trimmed by 4 bases and V by 7 bases; bases with no gene match: 5.

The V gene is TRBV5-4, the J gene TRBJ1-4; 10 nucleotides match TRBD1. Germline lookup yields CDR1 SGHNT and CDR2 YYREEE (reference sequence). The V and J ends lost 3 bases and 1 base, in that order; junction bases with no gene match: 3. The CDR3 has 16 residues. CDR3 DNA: TGTGCCAGCAGCTCGGGACAGGGGATAACTAATGAAAAACTGTTTTTT. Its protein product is CASSSGQGITNEKLFF.

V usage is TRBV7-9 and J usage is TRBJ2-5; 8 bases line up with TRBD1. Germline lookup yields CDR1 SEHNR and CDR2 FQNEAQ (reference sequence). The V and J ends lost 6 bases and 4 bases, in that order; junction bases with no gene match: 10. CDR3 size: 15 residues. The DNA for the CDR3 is TGTGCCAGCAGTCCCGGACAGGGCTTGCCAGAGACCCAGTACTTC. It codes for CASSPGQGLPETQYF.

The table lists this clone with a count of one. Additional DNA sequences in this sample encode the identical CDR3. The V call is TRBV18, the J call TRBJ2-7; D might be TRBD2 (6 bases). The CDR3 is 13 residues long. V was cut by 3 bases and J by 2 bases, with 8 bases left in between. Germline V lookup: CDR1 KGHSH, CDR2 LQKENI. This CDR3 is CASSPGSPYEQYF. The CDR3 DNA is TGTGCCAGCTCACCCGGGAGTCCCTACGAGCAGTACTTC.

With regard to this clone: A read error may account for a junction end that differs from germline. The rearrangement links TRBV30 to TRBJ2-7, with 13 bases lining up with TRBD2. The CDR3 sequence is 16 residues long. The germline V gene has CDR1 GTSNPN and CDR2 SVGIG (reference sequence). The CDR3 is CAWRTPGTSGVRGIIF. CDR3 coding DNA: TGTGCCTGGAGGACTCCCGGGACTAGCGGGGTCAGGGGAATCATTTTC.